Listed below are T cell receptor beta chains from one sample, sequenced in a study of CD8 T cells in Susac syndrome. TCRdb re-called the immunoSEQ multiplex PCR reads through MiXCR, storing one row per CDR3 protein. The sample lists about 120,000 distinct CDR3 sequences, roughly 91% occurring once. Sequenced: CD4+ T cells from PBMCs. These receptors came from a human donor in good health. The CDR3 runs from the conserved cysteine through the conserved F or W. The order of the fields is J gene, V gene, clone size, D gene, CDR3 DNA, CDR3 protein. The D gene is left open where the match is weak. Some rows mark clone size as missing; the rest say once, few, many or name a class of expanded clone.

J: TRBJ2-7
V: TRBV27
size: .
D: .
DNA: TGTGCCAGCAGTTTTAGTAGGAGGGACGAGCAGTACTTC
CDR3: CASSFSRRDEQYF

J: TRBJ1-2
V: TRBV4-3
size: .
D: .
DNA: TGCGCCAGCAGCCAAGACTTTGTAGGTCATGGCTACACCTTC
CDR3: CASSQDFVGHGYTF

J: TRBJ1-4
V: TRBV3-1
size: .
D: .
DNA: TGTGCCAGCAGCCGGGGATCCAGGTTAGAAAAACTGTTTTTT
CDR3: CASSRGSRLEKLFF

J: TRBJ2-1
V: TRBV5-1
size: .
D: TRBD1
DNA: TGCGCCAGCAGCTTACTGACAGGGGGACTGAATGAGCAGTTCTTC
CDR3: CASSLLTGGLNEQFF

J: TRBJ1-5
V: TRBV14
size: .
D: .
DNA: TGTGCCAGCAGCCAAGAATGGGGGGTTCTAATTATGGTCTTTTTCAGCAATCAGCCCCAGCATTTT
CDR3: CASSQEWGVLIMVFFSNQPQHF

J: TRBJ2-7
V: TRBV6-2/TRBV6-3
size: .
D: .
DNA: TGTGCCAGCAGTCCCCGGACTCAGGCGGGAGAGCAGTACTTC
CDR3: CASSPRTQAGEQYF

J: TRBJ2-1
V: TRBV20-1
size: .
D: TRBD2
DNA: TGCAGTGAGAAGCGGGGGCCCTACAATGAGCAGTTCTTC
CDR3: CSEKRGPYNEQFF

J: TRBJ1-2
V: TRBV20-1
size: .
D: .
DNA: TGCAGTGCTAGAGACTTCGGGCCGTATGGCTACACCTTC
CDR3: CSARDFGPYGYTF

J: TRBJ2-7
V: TRBV4-3
size: .
D: TRBD1
DNA: TGCGCCAGCAGCCAAGATCCCGGGACAGGGAACTACGAGCAGTACTTC
CDR3: CASSQDPGTGNYEQYF

J: TRBJ2-3
V: TRBV6-2/TRBV6-3
size: .
D: TRBD1
DNA: TGTGCCAGCTCCGGGACAGGTCGTTTCACAGATACGCAGTATTTT
CDR3: CASSGTGRFTDTQYF

J: TRBJ2-1
V: TRBV6-2/TRBV6-3
size: .
D: TRBD2
DNA: TGTGCCAGCAGTCAGGGACTAGCGGGAGTCGGTGAGCAGTTCTTC
CDR3: CASSQGLAGVGEQFF

J: TRBJ2-1
V: TRBV5-4
size: once
D: .
DNA: TGTGCCAGCAGCCCTCAGACTCCTGAGCAGTTCTTC
CDR3: CASSPQTPEQFF

J: TRBJ2-2
V: TRBV27
size: .
D: .
DNA: TGTGCCAGCAGTTTTCTAACCACCGGGGAGCTGTTTTTT
CDR3: CASSFLTTGELFF

J: TRBJ2-1
V: TRBV7-9
size: .
D: TRBD2
DNA: TGTGCCACCCAGACTTTGCGGGAGGGCCTGTCGAATGAGCAGTTCTTC
CDR3: CATQTLREGLSNEQFF

J: TRBJ2-3
V: TRBV19
size: .
D: .
DNA: TGTGCCAGTAGGATGCCCGGACGGACGAATACGCAGTATTTT
CDR3: CASRMPGRTNTQYF

J: TRBJ2-3
V: TRBV5-1
size: .
D: .
DNA: TGCGCCAGCAGCTTGGCCAGGATCGCAGATACGCAGTATTTT
CDR3: CASSLARIADTQYF

J: TRBJ2-3
V: TRBV5-6
size: .
D: .
DNA: TGTGCCAGCACTCTGAGGGATACGCAGTATTTT
CDR3: CASTLRDTQYF

J: TRBJ2-1
V: TRBV4-3
size: .
D: TRBD2
DNA: TGCGCCAGCAGCTTCCGACTAGCGGGAGAGGGGGAGCAGTTCTTC
CDR3: CASSFRLAGEGEQFF

J: TRBJ1-4
V: TRBV21-1
size: .
D: .
DNA: TGTGCCAGCAGCAAATGGACGATTGCAACTAATGAAAAACTGTTTTTT
CDR3: CASSKWTIATNEKLFF

J: TRBJ2-7
V: TRBV11-2
size: .
D: .
DNA: TGTGCCAGCAGCTTAGATCGTCGCTTCAGGGTCGTATACGAGCAGTACTTC
CDR3: CASSLDRRFRVVYEQYF

J: TRBJ2-7
V: TRBV6-5
size: .
D: TRBD1
DNA: TGTGCCAGCAGTTACCCGACAGGGAAGGGGTCCTACGAGCAGTACTTC
CDR3: CASSYPTGKGSYEQYF

J: TRBJ2-7
V: TRBV12-3/TRBV12-4
size: .
D: TRBD1
DNA: TGTGCCAGCAGTTCGGACAGGGGTTACGAGCAGTACTTC
CDR3: CASSSDRGYEQYF

J: TRBJ1-2
V: TRBV18
size: .
D: .
DNA: TGTGCCAGCTCACCATACACGACGGCAGCCACGGGGCCCTATGGCTACACCTTC
CDR3: CASSPYTTAATGPYGYTF

J: TRBJ1-2
V: TRBV10-3
size: .
D: TRBD1
DNA: TGTGCCATCAGTGAGTCAGGAGGGGGCAACTATGGCTACACCTTC
CDR3: CAISESGGGNYGYTF

J: TRBJ2-5
V: TRBV27
size: few
D: TRBD2
DNA: TGTGCCAGCAGTTTATCAGCGGGGCAAGAGACCCAGTACTTC
CDR3: CASSLSAGQETQYF

J: TRBJ1-3
V: TRBV5-4
size: .
D: TRBD1
DNA: TGTGCCAGCAGCCTCCCCACAGGGGAAGGAAACACCATATATTTT
CDR3: CASSLPTGEGNTIYF

J: TRBJ2-3
V: TRBV20-1
size: .
D: TRBD1
DNA: TGCAGTGCAGCCGGGACAGGGAATGCAGATACGCAGTATTTT
CDR3: CSAAGTGNADTQYF

J: TRBJ1-2
V: TRBV27
size: once
D: .
DNA: TGTGCCAGCAGTTCGAGCCCCGGGGGCCGGACCTATGGCTACACCTTC
CDR3: CASSSSPGGRTYGYTF

J: TRBJ2-7
V: TRBV7-3
size: .
D: .
DNA: TGTGCCAGCAGCTTAAAAGGCGGTATGGGCGAGCAGTACTTC
CDR3: CASSLKGGMGEQYF

J: TRBJ1-5
V: TRBV6-2/TRBV6-3
size: .
D: .
DNA: TGTGCCAGCAGGAAGGGGGGTACTAATCAGCCCCAGCATTTT
CDR3: CASRKGGTNQPQHF

J: TRBJ1-2
V: TRBV29-1
size: .
D: .
DNA: TGCAGCGTTGAAGTAGTCGGCAGGGGTGGTGGCTACACCTTC
CDR3: CSVEVVGRGGGYTF

J: TRBJ1-1
V: TRBV19
size: .
D: .
DNA: TGTGCCAGTAGCCCGAAATCGGACGTATGGACTGAAGCTTTCTTT
CDR3: CASSPKSDVWTEAFF

J: TRBJ2-3
V: TRBV15
size: .
D: .
DNA: TGTGCCACCAGCGTGGGACACGCTGGGTCAGATACGCAGTATTTT
CDR3: CATSVGHAGSDTQYF

J: TRBJ1-1
V: TRBV5-6
size: .
D: TRBD1
DNA: TGTGCCAGCAGCCGGGACAGTTGGACTGAAGCTTTCTTT
CDR3: CASSRDSWTEAFF

J: TRBJ2-3
V: TRBV27
size: once
D: TRBD1
DNA: TGTGCCAGCAGTCTGACAGGGGAGTATTTAGATACGCAGTATTTT
CDR3: CASSLTGEYLDTQYF

J: TRBJ2-5
V: TRBV29-1
size: .
D: TRBD2
DNA: TGCAGCTCCCTGGGAGGGATCCAAGAGACCCAGTACTTC
CDR3: CSSLGGIQETQYF

J: TRBJ2-2
V: TRBV5-4
size: .
D: TRBD1
DNA: TGTGCCAGCAGCTTATGGACAGGGGTCGCCGGGGAGCTGTTTTTT
CDR3: CASSLWTGVAGELFF

J: TRBJ1-5
V: TRBV2
size: .
D: .
DNA: TGTGCCAGCAGTGAAGACGGGAATAGCAATCAGCCCCAGCATTTT
CDR3: CASSEDGNSNQPQHF

J: TRBJ2-2
V: TRBV12-3/TRBV12-4
size: .
D: .
DNA: TGTGCCAGCAGATGGACAGAACTGAACACCGGGGAGCTGTTTTTT
CDR3: CASRWTELNTGELFF

J: TRBJ1-2
V: TRBV29-1
size: once
D: .
DNA: TGCAGCGTCCACAGAGACTATGGCTACACCTTC
CDR3: CSVHRDYGYTF

J: TRBJ1-1
V: TRBV7-2
size: .
D: .
DNA: TGTGCCAGCAGCTTAGGGGGACCTGAAGCTTTCTTT
CDR3: CASSLGGPEAFF

J: TRBJ1-1
V: TRBV7-9
size: .
D: TRBD1
DNA: TGTGCCAGCAGCTTACAGGGGGATACTGAAGCTTTCTTT
CDR3: CASSLQGDTEAFF